One and the same sample provided the 16 T cell receptor beta chains below, sequenced in a study of blood T cell repertoires in COVID-19. Assay used: immunoSEQ multiplex PCR; TCRdb lists only in-frame clones, some missing. This table has about 200,000 clones, 92% appearing once. Specimen: peripheral blood. Receptors were obtained from a man aged 55-75 years with COVID-19, enrolled during active disease.

The chain joins TRBV19 to TRBJ1-5; 10 bases agree with TRBD1. V was clipped by 8 bases and J by 4 bases; unmatched bases: 5. The CDR3 spans 14 residues. The germline V gene has CDR1 LNHDA and CDR2 SQIVND (reference sequence). CDR3 DNA sequence: TGTGCCAGTTACGGGACAGGGGAGAATCAGCCCCAGCATTTT. It codes for CASYGTGENQPQHF.

V usage is TRBV6-1 and J usage is TRBJ2-7; a weak D match, TRBD1 (5 bases). CDR1 and CDR2 (germline): MNHNS, SASEGT. Trimming shortened V by 3 bases and J by 1 base, and 13 bases separated the two germline ends. The CDR3 runs to 15 residues. The CDR3 bases are TGTGCCAGCAGTGAGGGGCCCGACAGTTCCTACGAGCAGTACTTC. It specifies CASSEGPDSSYEQYF.

The CDR3 coding sequence is TGTGCCAGCCAGGAGGGGCAGATGAATGAAAAACTGTTTTTT. It yields the protein CASQEGQMNEKLFF. This chain links TRBV18 with TRBJ1-4; D might be TRBD1 (5 bases). Germline V lookup: CDR1 KGHSH, CDR2 LQKENI. This CDR3 has 14 residues. V lost 8 bases and J lost 5, with 15 bases in between.

This chain's CDR3 is CASSLTRLGAQRSYNEQFF. Written as DNA, the CDR3 is TGTGCCAGCAGCTTAACTAGATTGGGGGCTCAACGCTCCTACAATGAGCAGTTCTTC. V and J are TRBV7-6 and TRBJ2-1, with D possibly matching TRBD1 (6 bases). The CDR3 extends over 19 amino acids. Between the trimmed V and J ends, which lost 2 bases and 0 bases, there was a span of 20 bases. Germline CDR1 reads SGHVS; CDR2 reads FNYEAQ.

The chain links TRBV5-1 to TRBJ1-6, with D perhaps matching TRBD1 (5 bases). Deletions cut 0 bases from V and 9 bases from J, with 13 bases between. The CDR3 loop spans 15 amino acids. Germline V lookup: CDR1 SGHRS, CDR2 YFSETQ. The CDR3: CASSLGQGTGSPLHF. The CDR3 nucleotides are TGCGCCAGCAGCTTGGGTCAGGGAACGGGTTCACCCCTCCACTTT. Using reference TRBV5-1 and TRBJ1-6 for the parts outside the CDR3, the full variable domain is KAGVTQTPRYLIKTRGQQVTLSCSPISGHRSVSWYQQTPGQGLQFLFEYFSETQRNKGNFPGRFSGRQFSNSRSEMNVSTLELGDSALYLCASSLGQGTGSPLHFGNGTRLTVT.

V usage is TRBV18 and J usage is TRBJ2-1; the match to TRBD2 covers 8 bases. V shed 2 bases, J shed 0 bases, and the junction held 6 bases outside the gene matches. CDR3 length: 17 residues. Per the germline V gene, CDR1 is KGHSH and CDR2 is LQKENI. The CDR3 sequence is CASSPGGGWSSYNEQFF. The CDR3 DNA reads TGTGCCAGCTCACCAGGCGGGGGGTGGTCCTCCTACAATGAGCAGTTCTTC.

Regarding this clone: Other nucleotide sequences from this sample produce the same CDR3. The chain links TRBV28 to TRBJ1-6; D gene unclear. Trimming left V 2 bases short and J 9 bases short, with 5 bases between. Germline CDR1 reads MDHEN; CDR2 reads SYDVKM. This CDR3 is 12 amino acids long. The CDR3 DNA is TGTGCCAGCAGTTTAAGAGGTTCACCCCTCCACTTT. Translation gives CASSLRGSPLHF.

The V gene is TRBV12-3 or TRBV12-4, the J gene TRBJ2-1; D gene unclear. V was trimmed by 3 bases and J by 7 bases, leaving 10 bases between them. The CDR3 covers 13 residues. DNA for the CDR3: TGTGCCAGCAGTTTTTCGAATCGGAATGAGCAGTTCTTC. Encoded protein: CASSFSNRNEQFF.

The chain uses TRBV18 and TRBJ1-6; TRBD1 matches 7 bases. J lost 6 bases, V lost 4 bases, and 3 bases had no gene match. CDR3 length: 14 residues. Germline V CDR1 and CDR2: KGHSH, LQKENI. The CDR3 DNA follows: TGTGCCAGCTCACTGGGACAGATTAATTCACCCCTCCACTTT. Its translation is CASSLGQINSPLHF.

This chain joins TRBV7-2 and TRBJ1-2, with 11 bases matching TRBD1. Trimming removed 0 bases from V and 2 bases from J; junction bases left unmatched: 5. The CDR3 is 17 residues long. CDR1 SGHTA and CDR2 FQGNSA come from the germline V gene. CDR3 loop: CASSLAAGTGGNYGYTF. CDR3 DNA sequence: TGTGCCAGCAGCTTAGCCGCCGGGACAGGGGGAAACTATGGCTACACCTTC.

This chain uses TRBV5-4 with TRBJ2-1, with D perhaps TRBD1 (6 bases). V lost 4 bases and J lost 5, with 13 bases in between. The CDR3 runs to 14 residues. Germline V gives CDR1 SGHNT, CDR2 YYREEE (reference sequence). The CDR3 bases are TGTGCCAGCAGCCCCCGTCCAGGGGACAATGAGCAGTTCTTC. Amino acids: CASSPRPGDNEQFF.

The chain couples TRBV18 to TRBJ1-4; TRBD1 might be the D (5 bases). This CDR3 has 15 amino acids. Trimming took off 0 bases at V and 8 bases at J, with 13 bases between the two ends. Germline V gene data show CDR1 as KGHSH and CDR2 as LQKENI. The CDR3 reads CASSPPGRRAEKLFF. For the CDR3, the DNA is TGTGCCAGCTCACCACCGGGGCGAAGGGCAGAAAAACTGTTTTTT.

The chain is built from TRBV5-5 and TRBJ1-6, with a possible D match to TRBD1 (6 bases). CDR3 length equals 13 residues. Per germline, CDR1 SGHKS and CDR2 YYEKEE (reference sequence). Trimming removed 5 bases at V and 9 bases at J, with 12 bases between. CDR3 DNA sequence: TGTGCCAGCAGTTCCCCCAGGGGTTCACCCCTCCACTTT. This encodes CASSSPRGSPLHF.

The rearrangement uses TRBV30 and TRBJ1-5, with a possible D match to TRBD1 (5 bases). V gave up 4 bases and J gave up 4 bases, with 8 bases separating them. Germline assignment: CDR1 GTSNPN and CDR2 SVGIG (reference sequence). The CDR3 is 12 amino acids. The CDR3 spells CAWNQGNQPQHF. The CDR3 coding sequence is TGTGCCTGGAACCAGGGAAATCAGCCCCAGCATTTT.

This chain uses TRBV28 with TRBJ2-7, with 8 bases matching TRBD2. The V segment lost 5 bases and the J segment 4 bases; nucleotides outside the gene matches: 10. The CDR3 loop spans 15 amino acids. The germline V gene encodes CDR1 MDHEN and CDR2 SYDVKM. The CDR3 region is CASSPSAGVRYEQYF. The CDR3 nucleotides read TGTGCCAGCAGTCCCTCAGCGGGAGTTCGGTACGAGCAGTACTTC.

The rearrangement uses TRBV24-1 and TRBJ1-1; 7 bases align to TRBD1. CDR3 length: 15 residues. Germline values: CDR1 KGHDR, CDR2 SFDVKD. V lost 2 bases and J lost 5; bases outside the gene matches: 7. CDR3 DNA: TGTGCCACCAGTGATTCGACAGGGCGCAGGACTGAAGCTTTCTTT. Translating gives CATSDSTGRRTEAFF.